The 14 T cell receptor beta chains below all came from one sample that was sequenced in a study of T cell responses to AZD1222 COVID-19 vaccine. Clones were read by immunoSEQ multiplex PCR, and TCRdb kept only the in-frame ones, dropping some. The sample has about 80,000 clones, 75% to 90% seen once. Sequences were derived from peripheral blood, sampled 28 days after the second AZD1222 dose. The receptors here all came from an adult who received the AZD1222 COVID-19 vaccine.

The chain's CDR3 is CASSFGRRDTIYF. The CDR3 DNA sequence: TGTGCCAGCAGCTTCGGACGAAGGGACACCATATATTTT. V gene TRBV5-6 combines with J gene TRBJ1-3; D is unresolved. The CDR3 contains 13 residues. Per germline, CDR1 SGHDT and CDR2 YYEEEE. Trimming removed 2 bases at V and 8 bases at J, with 11 bases between.

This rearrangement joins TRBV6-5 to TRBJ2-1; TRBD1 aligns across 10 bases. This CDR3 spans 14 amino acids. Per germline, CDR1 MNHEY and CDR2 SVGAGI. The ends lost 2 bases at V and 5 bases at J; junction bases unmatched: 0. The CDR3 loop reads CASSYGTGDNEQFF. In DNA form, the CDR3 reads TGTGCCAGCAGTTACGGGACAGGGGACAATGAGCAGTTCTTC.

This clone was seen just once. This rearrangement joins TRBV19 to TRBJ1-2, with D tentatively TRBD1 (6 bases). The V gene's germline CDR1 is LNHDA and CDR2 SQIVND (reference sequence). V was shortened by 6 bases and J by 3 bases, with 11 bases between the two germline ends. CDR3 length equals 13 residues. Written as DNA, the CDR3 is TGTGCCAGTAGGGACAGCCACTACTATGGCTACACCTTC. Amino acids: CASRDSHYYGYTF. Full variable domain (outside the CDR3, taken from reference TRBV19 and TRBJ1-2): DGGITQSPKYLFRKEGQNVTLSCEQNLNHDAMYWYRQDPGQGLRLIYYSQIVNDFQKGDIAEGYSVSREKKESFPLTVTSAQKNPTAFYLCASRDSHYYGYTFGSGTRLTVV.

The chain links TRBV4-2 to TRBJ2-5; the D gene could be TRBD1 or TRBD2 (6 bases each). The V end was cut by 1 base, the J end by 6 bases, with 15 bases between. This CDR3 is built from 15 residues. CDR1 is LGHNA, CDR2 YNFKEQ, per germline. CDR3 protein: CASSQGGVGGKTQYF. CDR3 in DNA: TGTGCCAGCAGCCAAGGAGGTGTAGGGGGGAAGACCCAGTACTTC.

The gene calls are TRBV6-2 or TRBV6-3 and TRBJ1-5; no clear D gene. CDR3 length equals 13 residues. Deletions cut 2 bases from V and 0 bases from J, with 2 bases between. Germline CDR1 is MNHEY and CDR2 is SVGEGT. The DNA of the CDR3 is TGTGCCAGCAGTTACGATAGCAATCAGCCCCAGCATTTT. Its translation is CASSYDSNQPQHF.

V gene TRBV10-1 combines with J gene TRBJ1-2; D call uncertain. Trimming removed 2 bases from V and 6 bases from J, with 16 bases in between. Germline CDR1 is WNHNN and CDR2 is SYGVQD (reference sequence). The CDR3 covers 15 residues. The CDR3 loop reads CASSEESGIPDGYTF. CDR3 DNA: TGCGCCAGCAGTGAGGAATCAGGCATACCGGATGGCTACACCTTC.

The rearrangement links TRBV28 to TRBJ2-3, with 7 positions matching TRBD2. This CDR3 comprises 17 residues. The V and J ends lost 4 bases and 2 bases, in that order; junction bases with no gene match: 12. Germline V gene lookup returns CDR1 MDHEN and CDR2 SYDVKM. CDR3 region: CASSSMTGTTFTDTQYF. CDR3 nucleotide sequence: TGTGCCAGCAGTTCTATGACCGGGACTACCTTCACAGATACGCAGTATTTT.

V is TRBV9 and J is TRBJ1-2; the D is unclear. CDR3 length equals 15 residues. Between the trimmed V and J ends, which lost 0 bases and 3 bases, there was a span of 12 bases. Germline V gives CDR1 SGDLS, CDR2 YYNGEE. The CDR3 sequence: CASSVVPPSHYGYTF. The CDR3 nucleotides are TGTGCCAGCAGCGTAGTACCTCCCTCCCACTATGGCTACACCTTC.

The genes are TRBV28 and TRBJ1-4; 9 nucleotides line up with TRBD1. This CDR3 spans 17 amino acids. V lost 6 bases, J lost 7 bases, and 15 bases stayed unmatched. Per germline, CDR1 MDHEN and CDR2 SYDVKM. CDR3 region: CASRPGTGLVPGEKLFF. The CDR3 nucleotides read TGTGCCAGCAGGCCCGGGACAGGGTTGGTTCCGGGTGAAAAACTGTTTTTT.

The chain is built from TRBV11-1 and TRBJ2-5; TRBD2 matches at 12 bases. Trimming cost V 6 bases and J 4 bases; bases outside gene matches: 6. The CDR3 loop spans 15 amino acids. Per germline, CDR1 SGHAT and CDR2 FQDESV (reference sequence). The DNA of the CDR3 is TGTGCCAGCAGTGAGACTAGCGGGGGTCGAGAGACCCAGTACTTC. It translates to CASSETSGGRETQYF.

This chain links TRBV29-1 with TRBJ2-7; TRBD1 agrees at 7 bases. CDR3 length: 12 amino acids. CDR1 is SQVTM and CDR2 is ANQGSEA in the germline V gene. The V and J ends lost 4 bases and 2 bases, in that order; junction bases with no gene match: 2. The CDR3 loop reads CSVAGQTYEQYF. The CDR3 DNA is TGCAGCGTTGCGGGACAGACCTACGAGCAGTACTTC.

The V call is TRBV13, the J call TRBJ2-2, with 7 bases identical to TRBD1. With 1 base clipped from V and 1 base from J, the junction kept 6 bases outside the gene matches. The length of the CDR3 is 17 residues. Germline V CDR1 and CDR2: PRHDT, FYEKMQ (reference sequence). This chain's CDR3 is CASSLVRGTENTGELFF. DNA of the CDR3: TGTGCCAGCAGCTTAGTCAGGGGGACAGAGAACACCGGGGAGCTGTTTTTT.

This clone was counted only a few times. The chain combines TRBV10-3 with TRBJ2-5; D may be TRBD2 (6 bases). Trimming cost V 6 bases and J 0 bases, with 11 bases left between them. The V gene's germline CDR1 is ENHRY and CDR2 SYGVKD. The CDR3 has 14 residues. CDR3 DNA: TGTGCCATCAGCCCAGGGAGGAACCAAGAGACCCAGTACTTC. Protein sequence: CAISPGRNQETQYF.

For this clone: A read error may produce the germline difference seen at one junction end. The CDR3 region has the DNA TGTGCCAGCAGGAGAGTTGCGGACAGGGGGCGCGGACGGACAGAGGTCTTC. It yields the protein CASRRVADRGRGRTEVF. This rearrangement joins TRBV11-2 to TRBJ2-7; 11 bases are a match to TRBD1. From germline, CDR1 is SGHAT and CDR2 FQNNGV. The CDR3 covers 17 residues.